What follows are 10 T cell receptor beta chains derived from one specimen sequenced in a study of blood T cell repertoires in COVID-19. The data were produced by immunoSEQ multiplex PCR, yet TCRdb's version contains in-frame clones alone and is incomplete. Of about 43,000 clones in the sample, around 86% are singletons; the top ten hold roughly 7.6%. The sample was peripheral blood. Receptors originate from a man between 60 and 70 years old with active COVID-19.

The chain carries TRBV29-1 and TRBJ2-3, with a tentative D call TRBD1 (7 bases). CDR1 and CDR2 (germline): SQVTM, ANQGSEA. The length of the CDR3 is 14 residues. Trimming took off 6 bases at V and 2 bases at J, with 15 bases between the two ends. This CDR3 reads CSVGGTASTDTQYF. CDR3 bases: TGCAGCGTCGGAGGGACAGCTTCCACAGATACGCAGTATTTT.

The chain has TRBV2 and TRBJ2-5, with TRBD2 matching 7 bases. Germline CDR1 is SNHLY and CDR2 is FYNNEI. This CDR3 is 14 amino acids long. V lost 10 bases to trimming and J lost 4 bases; unmatched junction nucleotides: 12. The CDR3 here is CATLGGGSLETQYF. The CDR3 nucleotides read TGTGCCACTTTAGGTGGCGGGAGTCTAGAGACCCAGTACTTC. Based on the CDR3 plus reference TRBV2 and TRBJ2-5, the full variable domain is EPEVTQTPSHQVTQMGQEVILRCVPISNHLYFYWYRQILGQKVEFLVSFYNNEISEKSEIFDDQFSVERPDGSNFTLKIRSTKLEDSAMYFCATLGGGSLETQYFGPGTRLLVL.

The V and J genes are TRBV7-9 and TRBJ2-3; D is possibly TRBD1 (5 bases). This CDR3 is 13 amino acids long. From germline, CDR1 is SEHNR and CDR2 FQNEAQ (reference sequence). V lost 4 bases and J 2 bases, leaving 7 bases between the germline ends. This CDR3 reads CASSSTDTDTQYF. The CDR3 DNA sequence: TGTGCCAGCAGCTCGACAGACACAGATACGCAGTATTTT.

The rearrangement joins TRBV7-2 to TRBJ2-1, with D possibly matching TRBD1 (5 bases). CDR1 and CDR2 (germline): SGHTA, FQGNSA. The CDR3 loop spans 14 amino acids. V was pared by 5 bases and J by 6 bases, with 14 bases between. As DNA, the CDR3 is TGTGCCAGCAGCCCACTTAGGACACGCAATGAGCAGTTCTTC. Translating gives CASSPLRTRNEQFF.

This clone was seen only a few times. The gene calls are TRBV28 and TRBJ2-7, with TRBD2 identical over 13 bases. Per the germline V gene, CDR1 is MDHEN and CDR2 is SYDVKM. This CDR3 is 15 amino acids long. Unmatched junction bases numbered 8, after V lost 8 bases and J lost 4 bases. As DNA, the CDR3 is TGTGCCAGCTCGACCGGACTAGCGGGAGATTACGAGCAGTACTTC. It translates to CASSTGLAGDYEQYF. The full variable domain, its missing parts supplied by reference TRBV28 and TRBJ2-7, is DVKVTQSSRYLVKRTGEKVFLECVQDMDHENMFWYRQDPGLGLRLIYFSYDVKMKEKGDIPEGYSVSREKKERFSLILESASTNQTSMYLCASSTGLAGDYEQYFGPGTRLTVT.

This sequence joins TRBV2 and TRBJ1-6; 10 bases are shared with TRBD1. CDR1 is SNHLY, CDR2 FYNNEI, per germline. This CDR3 spans 16 amino acids. Germline trimming cut 6 bases from V and 0 bases from J; bases unmatched to any gene: 2. DNA of the CDR3: TGTGCCAGCAGACGGGACAGGGGCTCCTATAATTCACCCCTCCACTTT. This gives the protein CASRRDRGSYNSPLHF.

Only one count was recorded for this clone. The chain couples TRBV12-3 or TRBV12-4 to TRBJ2-7; D is unresolved. The germline V and J ends were trimmed by 3 bases and 2 bases, with 8 bases remaining between them. The CDR3 totals 13 residues. Here the CDR3 DNA reads TGTGCCAGCAGTTTCGGTTTCACCTACGAGCAGTACTTC. Its protein product is CASSFGFTYEQYF.

This chain joins TRBV5-1 and TRBJ1-1; 9 positions agree with TRBD1. V trimming: 4 bases; J trimming: 3 bases; junction bases outside the gene matches: 7. The CDR3 sequence is 15 residues long. Germline V gene sequence: CDR1 SGHRS, CDR2 YFSETQ. The CDR3 DNA reads as TGCGCCAGCAGCACCGGGACAGGGAGACACACTGAAGCTTTCTTT. Its translation is CASSTGTGRHTEAFF.

The chain combines TRBV21-1 with TRBJ2-1; the DNA was not compared with TRBD2, the D call given in the table. TRBV21-1 is a documented pseudogene. The CDR3 sequence is 15 residues long. CDR3 coding DNA: TGTGCCAGCAGCAAACCTCTTGAGATTAAGAATGAGCAGTTCTTC. Its protein product is CASSKPLEIKNEQFF.

The chain recombines TRBV6-5 with TRBJ1-4; D gene ambiguous. Trimming removed 7 bases from V and 5 bases from J, with 17 bases in between. The CDR3 loop spans 15 amino acids. The germline gives CDR1 MNHEY, CDR2 SVGAGI. The CDR3 here is CASIGSLAENEKLFF. The CDR3 DNA follows: TGTGCCAGCATTGGATCCCTTGCGGAAAATGAAAAACTGTTTTTT.